The 11 T cell receptor beta chains below were found in one sample sequenced in a study of T cell responses to AZD1222 COVID-19 vaccine. Only in-frame clones appear in the TCRdb table, and some are missing; sequencing was by immunoSEQ multiplex PCR. The sample holds some 150,000 clones, about 93% seen once. The specimen was peripheral blood, collected on day 0 of AZD1222 vaccination. The source of these receptors is an adult in good health.

V is TRBV12-3 or TRBV12-4 and J is TRBJ1-2; unclear D gene. The CDR3 sequence is 13 residues long. V was clipped by 0 bases and J by 2 bases, with 4 bases between them. The CDR3 spells CASSLAENYGYTF. The CDR3 DNA sequence: TGTGCCAGCAGTTTAGCAGAGAACTATGGCTACACCTTC.

The table lists this clone with a count of one. CDR3 sequence: CASTGGSTDTQYF. CDR3 coding DNA: TGTGCCAGCACGGGGGGGAGCACAGATACGCAGTATTTT. V and J are TRBV6-5 and TRBJ2-3; 8 nucleotides match TRBD2. The CDR3 runs to 13 residues. Germline lookup yields CDR1 MNHEY and CDR2 SVGAGI. V lost 7 bases, J lost 0 bases, and 0 bases stayed unmatched.

The CDR3 region has the DNA TGTGCCAGCAGTTGGAGGACAGGGAAGGCCCACGAGCAGTACTTC. It codes for CASSWRTGKAHEQYF. This sequence joins TRBV6-5 and TRBJ2-7; TRBD1 agrees at 8 bases. J lost 5 bases, V lost 4 bases, and 10 bases had no gene match. The CDR3 is 15 amino acids. Germline-derived CDR1 and CDR2 are MNHEY and SVGAGI.

V usage is TRBV5-1 and J usage is TRBJ2-2; D unresolved. The CDR3 totals 15 residues. With 0 bases removed from V and 8 bases from J, the gap between germline ends came to 14 bases. Germline loops: CDR1 SGHRS, CDR2 YFSETQ. This CDR3 is CASSLEAATGGELFF. The CDR3 DNA follows: TGCGCCAGCAGCTTGGAAGCAGCAACTGGGGGGGAGCTGTTTTTT.

The sample holds one count of this clone. The V call is TRBV9, the J call TRBJ2-7; D may match TRBD1 or TRBD2 (6 bases each). The germline V gene encodes CDR1 SGDLS and CDR2 YYNGEE. The CDR3 contains 14 residues. Trimming removed 3 bases at V and 0 bases at J, with 10 bases between. In DNA form, the CDR3 reads TGTGCCAGCAGCGGAGGGGGGAGCTCCTACGAGCAGTACTTC. This encodes CASSGGGSSYEQYF.

V and J are TRBV6-5 and TRBJ2-1, with D perhaps matching TRBD1 (5 bases). Trimming pared 6 bases from V and 5 bases from J, leaving 11 bases between. Per the germline V gene, CDR1 is MNHEY and CDR2 is SVGAGI. The CDR3 contains 13 residues. CDR3 nucleotides: TGTGCCAGCAGCCGACAGTTTAACAATGAGCAGTTCTTC. Encoded protein: CASSRQFNNEQFF.

V is TRBV2 and J is TRBJ1-4; 8 nucleotides agree with TRBD1. Germline loops: CDR1 SNHLY, CDR2 FYNNEI. Trimming at V came to 6 bases and at J to 8 bases, leaving 17 bases not matched to a gene. The CDR3 sequence is 17 residues long. CDR3 nucleotides: TGTGCCAGCAGCGCAAGGGGGACAGGCTCTACGGGGGAAAAACTGTTTTTT. This sequence encodes CASSARGTGSTGEKLFF.

On this clone: This sample includes further DNA sequences coding for the same CDR3. The chain carries TRBV18 and TRBJ1-5, with TRBD1 matching 8 bases. The CDR3 totals 14 residues. V was clipped by 3 bases and J by 4 bases; unmatched bases: 2. Germline assignment: CDR1 KGHSH and CDR2 LQKENI. Here the CDR3 DNA reads TGTGCCAGCTCACCTACAGGGGGGAATCAGCCCCAGCATTTT. Translating gives CASSPTGGNQPQHF.

The V call is TRBV28, the J call TRBJ1-5; TRBD1 might be the D (5 bases). This CDR3 is built from 15 residues. Trimming pared 6 bases from V and 2 bases from J, leaving 14 bases between. Germline assignment: CDR1 MDHEN and CDR2 SYDVKM. The CDR3 DNA sequence: TGTGCCAGCAGATTGCCTGGGGCGCGCAATCAGCCCCAGCATTTT. It specifies CASRLPGARNQPQHF.

The gene calls are TRBV6-1 and TRBJ1-3, with no clear D. Germline V gives CDR1 MNHNS, CDR2 SASEGT. CDR3 length: 11 residues. Trimming pared 6 bases from V and 7 bases from J, leaving 7 bases between. CDR3 in DNA: TGTGCCAGCAGCCCTTCTAACACCATATATTTT. Its translation is CASSPSNTIYF.

This chain connects TRBV27 to TRBJ2-7, with D unresolved. Germline CDR1 reads MNHEY; CDR2 reads SMNVEV (reference sequence). This CDR3 spans 15 amino acids. The germline V and J ends were trimmed by 2 bases and 0 bases, with 11 bases remaining between them. The CDR3 region is CASSLGNSNSYEQYF. CDR3 DNA: TGTGCCAGCAGTTTAGGGAACTCAAACTCCTACGAGCAGTACTTC.